The T cell receptor (beta chain) described here comes from a study of neurological immune-mediated disorders. General study results and limits: None of the CDR3 amino acid sequences in expanded clones turned up in more than one subject, which points to private repertoires in all groups.

By 5'RACE with 10-nucleotide random UMIs, the cDNA was made. In TCRdb, the 5' RACE reads were re-called with MiXCR into one record per CDR3 protein. Counted here are about 51,000 distinct CDR3 sequences, around 17% occurring once; the ten biggest clones make up 4% to 5.5%. With respect to this clonotype: Its matching antigen is unknown. One junction end does not reproduce the germline sequence, and a read error may be involved.

This CDR3 region has 13 residues. Germline V lookup: CDR1 SGHTA, CDR2 FQGTGA. The chain combines TRBV7-3 with TRBJ2-3; D is undetermined. The sequencing sample was made of PBMCs. This receptor was obtained from a man between 60 and 75 years old in good health. DNA for the CDR3: TGTGCCAGAAGCTTTTGGGTCTCAGATACGCAATATTTT. Its protein product is CARSFWVSDTQYF.